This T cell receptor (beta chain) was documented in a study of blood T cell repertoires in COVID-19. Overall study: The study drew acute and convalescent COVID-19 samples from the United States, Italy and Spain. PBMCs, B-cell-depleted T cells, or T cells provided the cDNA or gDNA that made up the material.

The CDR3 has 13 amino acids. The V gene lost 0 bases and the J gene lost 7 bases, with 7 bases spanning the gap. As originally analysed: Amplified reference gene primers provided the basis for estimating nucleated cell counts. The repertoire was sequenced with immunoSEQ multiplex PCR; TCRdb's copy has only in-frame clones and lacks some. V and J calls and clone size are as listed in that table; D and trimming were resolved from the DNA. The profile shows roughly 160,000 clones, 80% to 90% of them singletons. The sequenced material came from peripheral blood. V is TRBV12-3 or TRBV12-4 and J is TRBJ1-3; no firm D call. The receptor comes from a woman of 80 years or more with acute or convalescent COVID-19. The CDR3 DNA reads TGTGCCAGCAGTTTAGCGACTGTTAACACCATATATTTT. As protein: CASSLATVNTIYF.